This TCR beta chain came from a study of control samples from healthy donors and cancer patients (dated by TCRdb to 2018 to 2020). The protocol used for the library was the immunoSEQ multiplex PCR assay. TCRdb re-hosts the immuneACCESS table, in-frame sequences only. Its copies lack some clones; in the studies checked, an unresolved V gene accounts for under half of them, and the cause for the rest is not known. In all, the sample holds some 140,000 clones, and around 95% of those were seen once. The ten largest clones capture 5.7% of the sample. Of note for this clone: This clone's antigen is unknown. No base-level quality is on record; no much larger clone is a single base apart.

The germline V gene sets CDR1 to MGHRA and CDR2 to YSYEKL. V is reduced by 1 base and J by 2 bases, leaving a spacing of 12 bases between them. CDR3 length: 16 amino acids, cysteine to phenylalanine. Just the 48-base CDR3 DNA is kept, in frame starting at base 1. This chain joins TRBV4-1 to TRBJ1-3; the D segment cannot be called with confidence. Sequenced: blood. This TCR was recovered from a man aged 40-55 years in good health. The sequence in DNA is TGCGCCAGCAGCCAAGTTGTTGGCGGGGCTGGAAACACCATATATTTT. This yields the protein CASSQVVGGAGNTIYF.